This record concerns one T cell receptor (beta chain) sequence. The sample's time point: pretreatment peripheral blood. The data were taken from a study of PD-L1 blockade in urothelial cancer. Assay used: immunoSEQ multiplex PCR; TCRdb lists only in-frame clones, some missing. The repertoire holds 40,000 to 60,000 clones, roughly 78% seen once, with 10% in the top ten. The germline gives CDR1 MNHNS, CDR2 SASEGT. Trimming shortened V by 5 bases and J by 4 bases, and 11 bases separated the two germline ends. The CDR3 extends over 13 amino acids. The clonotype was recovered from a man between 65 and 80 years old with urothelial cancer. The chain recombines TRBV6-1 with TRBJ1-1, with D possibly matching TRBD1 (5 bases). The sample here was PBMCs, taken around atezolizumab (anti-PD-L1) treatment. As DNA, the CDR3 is TGTGCCAGCAGTTATACGGGGGGCACTGAAGCTTTCTTT. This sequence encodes CASSYTGGTEAFF.